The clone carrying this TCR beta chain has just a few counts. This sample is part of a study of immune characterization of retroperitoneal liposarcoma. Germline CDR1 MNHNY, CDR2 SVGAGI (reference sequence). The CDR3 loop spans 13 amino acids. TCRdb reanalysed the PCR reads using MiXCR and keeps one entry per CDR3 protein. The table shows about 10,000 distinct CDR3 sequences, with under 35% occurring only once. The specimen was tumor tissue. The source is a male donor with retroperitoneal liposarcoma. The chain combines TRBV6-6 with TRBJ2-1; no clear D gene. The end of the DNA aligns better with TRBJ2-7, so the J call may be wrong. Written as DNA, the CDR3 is TGTGCCAGCAGTTACGGCCGCTACAATGAGCAGTACTTC. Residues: CASSYGRYNEQYF.